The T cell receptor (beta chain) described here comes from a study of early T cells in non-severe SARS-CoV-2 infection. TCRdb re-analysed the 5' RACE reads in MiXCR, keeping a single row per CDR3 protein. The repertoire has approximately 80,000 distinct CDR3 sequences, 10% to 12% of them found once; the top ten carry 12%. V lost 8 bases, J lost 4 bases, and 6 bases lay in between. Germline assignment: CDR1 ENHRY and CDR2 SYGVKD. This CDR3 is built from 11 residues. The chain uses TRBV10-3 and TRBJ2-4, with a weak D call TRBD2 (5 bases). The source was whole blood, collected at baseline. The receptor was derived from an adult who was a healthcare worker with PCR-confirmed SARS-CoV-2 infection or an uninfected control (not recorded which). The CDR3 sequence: CAIGGKNIQYF. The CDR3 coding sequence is TGTGCCATCGGAGGTAAAAACATTCAGTACTTC.